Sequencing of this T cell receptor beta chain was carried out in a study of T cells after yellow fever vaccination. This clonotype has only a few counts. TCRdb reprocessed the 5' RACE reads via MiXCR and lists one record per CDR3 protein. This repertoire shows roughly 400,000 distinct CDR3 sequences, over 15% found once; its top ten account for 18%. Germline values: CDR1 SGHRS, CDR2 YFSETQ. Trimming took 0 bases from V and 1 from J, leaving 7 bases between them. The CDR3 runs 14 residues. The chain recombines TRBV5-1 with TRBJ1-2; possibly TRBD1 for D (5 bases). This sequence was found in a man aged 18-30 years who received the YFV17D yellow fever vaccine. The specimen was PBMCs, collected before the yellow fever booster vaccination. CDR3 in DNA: TGCGCCAGCAGCTTGGCGGGGGTTAACTATGGCTACACCTTC. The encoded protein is CASSLAGVNYGYTF.